The 31 T cell receptor beta chains listed next were all sequenced from one sample in a study of memory CD4+ T cells and cytomegalovirus serostatus. Single viable CD3+CD4+CD8-CD45RO+ cells were sorted as the memory CD4+ T cells. Generated by immunoSEQ multiplex PCR, the TCRdb table keeps only in-frame clones and is missing some. The table records roughly 50,000 clones, 82% of them present only once. The specimen was memory CD4+ T cells from blood. Every receptor here comes from an adult in good health and CMV-seronegative. Some clones in this sample may be carry-over from other donors' samples.

The chain recombines TRBV18 with TRBJ1-4, with D maybe TRBD1 (6 bases). V lost 2 bases and J lost 7, with 14 bases in between. Germline CDR1 is KGHSH and CDR2 is LQKENI. The CDR3 is 15 residues long. Written as DNA, the CDR3 is TGTGCCAGCTCACCAACGGCAGGGGAGGGTGAAAAACTGTTTTTT. This codes for CASSPTAGEGEKLFF.

The rearrangement links TRBV7-9 to TRBJ2-5, with D possibly matching TRBD2 (5 bases). CDR1 and CDR2 from the germline V gene are SEHNR and FQNEAQ (reference sequence). Trimming removed 7 bases from V and 7 bases from J, with 16 bases in between. The CDR3 totals 13 residues. CDR3 residues: CASTRPDGVTQYF. The CDR3 coding sequence is TGTGCCAGCACCAGACCTGACGGGGTGACCCAGTACTTC. The variable domain in full, with the rest retrieved from reference TRBV7-9 and TRBJ2-5, is DTGVSQNPRHKITKRGQNVTFRCDPISEHNRLYWYRQTLGQGPEFLTYFQNEAQLEKSRLLSDRFSAERPKGSFSTLEIQRTEQGDSAMYLCASTRPDGVTQYFGPGTRLLVL.

The chain is built from TRBV13 and TRBJ2-2, with a possible D match to TRBD2 (6 bases). Trimming stripped 6 bases from V and 7 bases from J, with 15 bases between. Germline V gene lookup returns CDR1 PRHDT and CDR2 FYEKMQ (reference sequence). The CDR3 has 14 residues. This CDR3 reads CASSDSGGGGELFF. The CDR3, as DNA: TGTGCCAGCAGTGATAGCGGTGGGGGCGGGGAGCTGTTTTTT.

The rearrangement uses TRBV7-8 and TRBJ2-5; D call uncertain. CDR1 and CDR2 from the germline V gene are SGHVS and FQNEAQ. The CDR3 length is 11 residues. V was cut by 4 bases and J by 0 bases, with 0 bases left in between. CDR3 coding DNA: TGTGCCAGCAGCTACCAAGAGACCCAGTACTTC. This translates into CASSYQETQYF.

The V call is TRBV28, the J call TRBJ2-7, with D tentatively TRBD1 (5 bases). The CDR3 has 12 residues. Trimming stripped 8 bases from V and 3 bases from J, with 11 bases between. Germline V gene sequence: CDR1 MDHEN, CDR2 SYDVKM. The DNA for the CDR3 is TGTGCCAGCCAGGGTATTGTCTACGAGCAGTACTTC. This sequence encodes CASQGIVYEQYF.

The sample holds one count of this clone. The rearrangement joins TRBV6-1 to TRBJ2-2; unclear D gene. The CDR3 runs 14 residues. V lost 4 bases and J lost 5, with 11 bases in between. Germline V gene data show CDR1 as MNHNS and CDR2 as SASEGT. The CDR3 DNA reads as TGTGCCAGCAGTGTTGGCAGTCGGACCGGGGAGCTGTTTTTT. It is translated as CASSVGSRTGELFF.

This chain connects TRBV13 to TRBJ2-7; 7 bases fit TRBD2. Germline CDR1 reads PRHDT; CDR2 reads FYEKMQ (reference sequence). V trimming: 0 bases; J trimming: 5 bases; junction bases outside the gene matches: 4. The length of the CDR3 is 14 residues. Written as DNA, the CDR3 is TGTGCCAGCAGCTTAGGGCGGGAGAGGAACGAGCAGTACTTC. It is translated as CASSLGRERNEQYF.

This clone was counted between two and nine times. J is TRBJ2-2 and V is TRBV18; D ambiguous. Looked up from germline, CDR1 is KGHSH and CDR2 is LQKENI. This CDR3 comprises 13 residues. Trimming left V 4 bases short and J 1 base short, with 4 bases between. This chain's CDR3 is CASSQLNTGELFF. The CDR3 DNA reads TGTGCCAGCTCACAATTGAACACCGGGGAGCTGTTTTTT.

The chain couples TRBV5-4 to TRBJ1-4, with D perhaps TRBD1 (6 bases). This CDR3 spans 15 amino acids. V was pared by 6 bases and J by 0 bases, with 12 bases between. Germline assignment: CDR1 SGHNT and CDR2 YYREEE (reference sequence). Written as DNA, the CDR3 is TGTGCCAGCAAGCGCCAGGGGCCAACTAATGAAAAACTGTTTTTT. The encoded protein is CASKRQGPTNEKLFF.

The chain links TRBV15 to TRBJ2-1; no clear D gene. Trimming took 0 bases from V and 8 from J, leaving 8 bases between them. From germline, CDR1 is LNHNV and CDR2 YYDKDF (reference sequence). This CDR3 has 13 amino acids. The CDR3 coding sequence is TGTGCCACCAGCAGAGATCTGGCGGATGAGCAGTTCTTC. This gives the protein CATSRDLADEQFF.

The CDR3 sequence: CASSPSVAGGYEQYF. The DNA for the CDR3 is TGTGCCAGCAGCCCCTCGGTAGCGGGAGGGTACGAGCAGTACTTC. The rearrangement joins TRBV7-2 to TRBJ2-7, with 11 bases lining up with TRBD2. Germline CDR1 reads SGHTA; CDR2 reads FQGNSA. Trimming cost V 5 bases and J 4 bases; bases outside gene matches: 7. The CDR3 consists of 15 residues.

The chain joins TRBV11-2 to TRBJ2-3; D perhaps matches TRBD1 (5 bases). CDR1 and CDR2 (germline): SGHAT, FQNNGV. The CDR3 runs 17 residues. V gave up 4 bases and J gave up 2 bases, with 19 bases separating them. The CDR3 reads CASSSRWQGTSTDTQYF. In DNA form, the CDR3 reads TGTGCCAGCAGCTCCCGCTGGCAGGGAACTTCCACAGATACGCAGTATTTT.

This clone was observed a few times. The chain carries TRBV28 and TRBJ2-4; D is unresolved. This CDR3 comprises 17 residues. Trimming removed 6 bases from V and 2 bases from J, with 20 bases in between. CDR1 is MDHEN, CDR2 SYDVKM, per germline. The CDR3 DNA is TGTGCCAGCAGACCTACTGGAGAGAATTACTCCAAAAACATTCAGTACTTC. Translating gives CASRPTGENYSKNIQYF. The full variable domain, completed using reference TRBV28 and TRBJ2-4, is DVKVTQSSRYLVKRTGEKVFLECVQDMDHENMFWYRQDPGLGLRLIYFSYDVKMKEKGDIPEGYSVSREKKERFSLILESASTNQTSMYLCASRPTGENYSKNIQYFGAGTRLSVL.

J is TRBJ2-1 and V is TRBV5-1; TRBD1 matches at 9 bases. V trimming: 4 bases; J trimming: 6 bases; junction bases outside the gene matches: 8. Germline V gene data show CDR1 as SGHRS and CDR2 as YFSETQ. The CDR3 sequence is 15 residues long. The CDR3 bases are TGCGCCAGCAGCCCAGGGACAGGGAAGGGCAATGAGCAGTTCTTC. Its protein product is CASSPGTGKGNEQFF.

This chain links TRBV27 with TRBJ1-1, with D possibly matching TRBD1 (5 bases). V was trimmed by 10 bases and J by 4 bases, leaving 16 bases between them. Looked up from germline, CDR1 is MNHEY and CDR2 is SMNVEV (reference sequence). This CDR3 spans 13 amino acids. CDR3 sequence reads: CATRQKPVTEAFF. The CDR3, as DNA: TGTGCCACCCGACAGAAACCAGTCACTGAAGCTTTCTTT.

This clone came up once. The V and J genes are TRBV27 and TRBJ2-7, with 7 nucleotides matching TRBD1. Germline values: CDR1 MNHEY, CDR2 SMNVEV (reference sequence). The CDR3 has 13 amino acids. Germline trimming cut 3 bases from V and 7 bases from J; bases unmatched to any gene: 6. CDR3 region: CASSLTWTGEQYF. DNA for the CDR3: TGTGCCAGCAGTTTGACCTGGACAGGTGAGCAGTACTTC.

V and J are TRBV28 and TRBJ1-5; no clear D gene. The CDR3 loop spans 13 amino acids. The germline CDR1 and CDR2 sequences are MDHEN and SYDVKM. Trimming took 6 bases from V and 5 from J, leaving 11 bases between them. In nucleotides, the CDR3 is TGTGCCAGCAGCCCTTACAGCTATCAGCCCCAGCATTTT. Residues: CASSPYSYQPQHF.

The J gene is TRBJ2-1, the V gene TRBV19, with D possibly being TRBD2 (5 bases). The germline V gene has CDR1 LNHDA and CDR2 SQIVND (reference sequence). V was clipped by 6 bases and J by 0 bases, with 12 bases between them. This CDR3 comprises 15 residues. CDR3 coding DNA: TGTGCCAGTAGGCCCTTGGCGGGCTCCTACAATGAGCAGTTCTTC. It specifies CASRPLAGSYNEQFF.

The chain links TRBV7-9 to TRBJ1-4, with D maybe TRBD1 (5 bases). From germline, CDR1 is SEHNR and CDR2 FQNEAQ (reference sequence). This CDR3 has 15 amino acids. Trimming shortened V by 5 bases and J by 3 bases, and 13 bases separated the two germline ends. The CDR3 DNA sequence: TGTGCCAGCAGCGCGCAGGGTAGGGCTAATGAAAAACTGTTTTTT. Residues: CASSAQGRANEKLFF. The complete variable domain, with remaining parts taken from reference TRBV7-9 and TRBJ1-4, reads DTGVSQNPRHKITKRGQNVTFRCDPISEHNRLYWYRQTLGQGPEFLTYFQNEAQLEKSRLLSDRFSAERPKGSFSTLEIQRTEQGDSAMYLCASSAQGRANEKLFFGSGTQLSVL.

The chain recombines TRBV28 with TRBJ2-7; 8 nucleotides match TRBD1. There are 14 residues in the CDR3. Looked up from germline, CDR1 is MDHEN and CDR2 is SYDVKM. J was trimmed by 5 bases and V by 7 bases; bases with no gene match: 10. CDR3 in amino acids: CASMTRQGSNEQYF. The CDR3 nucleotides are TGTGCCAGCATGACGCGACAGGGGTCCAACGAGCAGTACTTC.

The genes are TRBV11-2 and TRBJ1-2; D may be TRBD1 (6 bases). The CDR3 contains 15 residues. Germline loops: CDR1 SGHAT, CDR2 FQNNGV. V was trimmed by 5 bases and J by 4 bases, leaving 17 bases between them. Written as DNA, the CDR3 is TGTGCCAGCAGCCGCCCTATCGGGACATCCTATGGCTACACCTTC. Protein product: CASSRPIGTSYGYTF. The complete variable domain, with remaining parts taken from reference TRBV11-2 and TRBJ1-2, reads EAGVAQSPRYKIIEKRQSVAFWCNPISGHATLYWYQQILGQGPKLLIQFQNNGVVDDSQLPKDRFSAERLKGVDSTLKIQPAKLEDSAVYLCASSRPIGTSYGYTFGSGTRLTVV.

The chain employs TRBV28 and TRBJ1-6; 7 bases agree with TRBD1. This CDR3 is built from 14 residues. V shed 7 bases, J shed 14 bases, and the junction held 14 bases outside the gene matches. CDR1 MDHEN and CDR2 SYDVKM come from the germline V gene. The CDR3 DNA sequence: TGTGCCAGCACCTTACGGGACAGCCTCCCAACCCTCCACTTT. Encoded protein: CASTLRDSLPTLHF.

A note on this clone: Other nucleotide sequences from this sample produce the same CDR3. This sequence joins TRBV29-1 and TRBJ1-3, with a possible D match to TRBD1 (5 bases). V was cut by 4 bases and J by 0 bases, with 10 bases left in between. The CDR3 length is 14 residues. Per the germline V gene, CDR1 is SQVTM and CDR2 is ANQGSEA. The CDR3 region has the DNA TGCAGCGTTGGGCAGGGCGGCTCTGGAAACACCATATATTTT. It is translated as CSVGQGGSGNTIYF.

The chain uses TRBV28 and TRBJ2-7; 7 positions agree with TRBD2. The CDR3 totals 16 residues. The germline V gene has CDR1 MDHEN and CDR2 SYDVKM. Unmatched junction bases numbered 16, after V lost 6 bases and J lost 5 bases. The CDR3 here is CASRPQAGTTLHEQYF. CDR3 DNA sequence: TGTGCCAGCAGACCTCAGGCCGGGACTACGCTTCACGAGCAGTACTTC.

This clone was observed a few times. V usage is TRBV15 and J usage is TRBJ2-3; the D is unclear. Trimming shortened V by 4 bases and J by 0 bases, and 11 bases separated the two germline ends. Germline values: CDR1 LNHNV, CDR2 YYDKDF (reference sequence). This CDR3 region has 15 residues. CDR3 region: CATSTGPASTDTQYF. DNA of the CDR3: TGTGCCACCAGCACAGGACCCGCTAGCACAGATACGCAGTATTTT.

The V call is TRBV28, the J call TRBJ2-6; D unclear. Germline CDR1 reads MDHEN; CDR2 reads SYDVKM. CDR3 length: 15 amino acids. Deletions cut 7 bases from V and 0 bases from J, with 10 bases between. The CDR3 spells CASKAVNSGANVLTF. CDR3 bases: TGTGCCAGCAAGGCGGTTAACTCTGGGGCCAACGTCCTGACTTTC.

The rearrangement links TRBV29-1 to TRBJ1-2; the D gene is possibly TRBD1 (5 bases). In germline, CDR1 is SQVTM, CDR2 ANQGSEA. V lost 4 bases and J lost 3, with 15 bases in between. The CDR3 extends over 14 amino acids. This CDR3 reads CSVVGRGVDYGYTF. CDR3 DNA: TGCAGCGTTGTCGGGAGGGGAGTAGACTATGGCTACACCTTC. The variable domain in full, with the rest retrieved from reference TRBV29-1 and TRBJ1-2, is SAVISQKPSRDICQRGTSLTIQCQVDSQVTMMFWYRQQPGQSLTLIATANQGSEATYESGFVIDKFPISRPNLTFSTLTVSNMSPEDSSIYLCSVVGRGVDYGYTFGSGTRLTVV.

This clone was detected once. The chain links TRBV28 to TRBJ2-1; TRBD2 agrees at 11 bases. The CDR3 is made up of 16 amino acids. The V gene end was trimmed by 7 bases and the J gene end by 4 bases; junction bases not matched to a gene: 9. In germline, CDR1 is MDHEN, CDR2 SYDVKM. The CDR3 spells CASIGSSGGYYNEQFF. Here the CDR3 DNA reads TGTGCCAGCATCGGATCTAGCGGGGGGTATTACAATGAGCAGTTCTTC.

The V gene is TRBV29-1, the J gene TRBJ1-4; D gene ambiguous. Germline CDR1 is SQVTM and CDR2 is ANQGSEA. With 6 bases removed from V and 7 bases from J, the gap between germline ends came to 9 bases. The CDR3 has 11 amino acids. The CDR3 here is CSVVGSEKLFF. The CDR3 DNA reads as TGCAGCGTCGTAGGCTCTGAAAAACTGTTTTTT.

This clone was detected only once. The chain employs TRBV7-9 and TRBJ2-3; 10 bases are a match to TRBD2. V lost 1 base and J lost 4; bases outside the gene matches: 8. This CDR3 is built from 17 residues. The germline V gene encodes CDR1 SEHNR and CDR2 FQNEAQ (reference sequence). The CDR3 loop reads CASSLGEGLARADTQYF. The CDR3, as DNA: TGTGCCAGCAGCTTAGGGGAGGGACTAGCGAGAGCAGATACGCAGTATTTT. Full variable domain (missing parts from reference TRBV7-9 and TRBJ2-3): DTGVSQNPRHKITKRGQNVTFRCDPISEHNRLYWYRQTLGQGPEFLTYFQNEAQLEKSRLLSDRFSAERPKGSFSTLEIQRTEQGDSAMYLCASSLGEGLARADTQYFGPGTRLTVL.

CDR3 sequence reads: CASSQRTDEKLFF. Here the CDR3 DNA reads TGTGCCAGCAGCCAGCGGACGGATGAAAAACTGTTTTTT. The V and J genes are TRBV7-2 and TRBJ1-4; D gene uncertain. Deletions cut 5 bases from V and 6 bases from J, with 10 bases between. Germline V gene data show CDR1 as SGHTA and CDR2 as FQGNSA. The CDR3 covers 13 residues.